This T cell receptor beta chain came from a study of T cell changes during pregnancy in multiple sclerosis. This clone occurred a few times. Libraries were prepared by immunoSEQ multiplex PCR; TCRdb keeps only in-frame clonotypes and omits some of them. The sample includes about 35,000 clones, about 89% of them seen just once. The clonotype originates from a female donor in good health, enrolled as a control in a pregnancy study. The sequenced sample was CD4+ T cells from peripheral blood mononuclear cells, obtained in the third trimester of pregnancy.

CDR3: CASRTSGTYEQYF. As DNA, the CDR3 is TGTGCCTCCCGGACTAGCGGGACCTACGAGCAGTACTTC. The chain combines TRBV18 with TRBJ2-7, with TRBD2 matching 12 bases. This CDR3 is 13 amino acids long. V gave up 11 bases and J gave up 2 bases; unmatched junction bases: 4. Germline CDR1 is KGHSH and CDR2 is LQKENI.